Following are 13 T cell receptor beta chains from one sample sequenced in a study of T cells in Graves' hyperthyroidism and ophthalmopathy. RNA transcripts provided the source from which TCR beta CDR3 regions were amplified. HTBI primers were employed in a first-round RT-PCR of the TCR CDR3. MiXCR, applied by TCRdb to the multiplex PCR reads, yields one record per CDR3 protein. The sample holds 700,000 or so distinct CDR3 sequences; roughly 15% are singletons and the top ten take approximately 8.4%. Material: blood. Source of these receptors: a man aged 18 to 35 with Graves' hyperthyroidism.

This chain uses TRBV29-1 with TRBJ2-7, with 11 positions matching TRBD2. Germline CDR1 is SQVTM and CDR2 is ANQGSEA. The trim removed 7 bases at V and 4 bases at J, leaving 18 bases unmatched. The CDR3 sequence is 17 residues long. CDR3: CSAAGTSGFSGTYEQYF. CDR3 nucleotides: TGCAGCGCCGCCGGGACTAGCGGTTTTTCCGGCACTTACGAGCAGTACTTC.

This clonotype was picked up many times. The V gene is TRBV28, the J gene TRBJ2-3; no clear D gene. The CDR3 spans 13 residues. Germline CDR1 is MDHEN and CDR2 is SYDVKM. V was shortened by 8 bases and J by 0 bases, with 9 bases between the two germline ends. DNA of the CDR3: TGTGCCAGCGGAACCTCTAGCACAGATACGCAGTATTTT. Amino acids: CASGTSSTDTQYF. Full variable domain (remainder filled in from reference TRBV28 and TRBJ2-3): DVKVTQSSRYLVKRTGEKVFLECVQDMDHENMFWYRQDPGLGLRLIYFSYDVKMKEKGDIPEGYSVSREKKERFSLILESASTNQTSMYLCASGTSSTDTQYFGPGTRLTVL.

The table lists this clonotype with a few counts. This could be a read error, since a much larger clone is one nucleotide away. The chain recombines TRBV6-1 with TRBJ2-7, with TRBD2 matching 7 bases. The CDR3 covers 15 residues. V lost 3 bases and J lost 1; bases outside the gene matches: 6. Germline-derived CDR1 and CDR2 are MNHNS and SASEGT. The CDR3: CASSDETSRSYEQYF. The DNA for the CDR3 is TGTGCCAGCAGTGATGAGACTAGCAGGTCCTACGAGCAGTACTTC.

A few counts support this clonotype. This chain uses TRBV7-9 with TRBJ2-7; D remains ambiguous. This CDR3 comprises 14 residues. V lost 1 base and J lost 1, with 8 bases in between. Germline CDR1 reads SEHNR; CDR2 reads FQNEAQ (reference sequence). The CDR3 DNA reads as TGTGCCAGCAGCTTAGGAGAATTTTCCTACGAGCAGTACTTC. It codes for CASSLGEFSYEQYF.

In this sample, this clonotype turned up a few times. The CDR3 coding sequence is TGTGCCAGTGGGACTAGATTATATTCCGAGACCCAGTACTTC. Its protein is CASGTRLYSETQYF. This chain joins TRBV6-1 and TRBJ2-5, with 8 bases identical to TRBD2. The CDR3 spans 14 residues. V lost 9 bases to trimming and J lost 5 bases; unmatched junction nucleotides: 11. From germline, CDR1 is MNHNS and CDR2 SASEGT.

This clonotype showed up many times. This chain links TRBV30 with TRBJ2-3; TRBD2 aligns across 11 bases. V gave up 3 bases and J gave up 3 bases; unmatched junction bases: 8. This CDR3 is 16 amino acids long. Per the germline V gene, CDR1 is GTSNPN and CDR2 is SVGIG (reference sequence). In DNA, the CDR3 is TGTGCCTGGAGCCTGGGGACTAGCGGAACTACAGATACGCAGTATTTT. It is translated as CAWSLGTSGTTDTQYF. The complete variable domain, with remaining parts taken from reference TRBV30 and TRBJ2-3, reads SQTIHQWPATLVQPVGSPLSLECTVEGTSNPNLYWYRQAAGRGLQLLFYSVGIGQISSEVPQNLSASRPQDRQFILSSKKLLLSDSGFYLCAWSLGTSGTTDTQYFGPGTRLTVL.

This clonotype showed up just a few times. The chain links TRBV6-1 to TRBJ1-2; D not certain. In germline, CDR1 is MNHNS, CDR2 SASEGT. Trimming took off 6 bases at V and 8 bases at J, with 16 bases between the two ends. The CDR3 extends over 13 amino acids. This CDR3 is CASRRVGLGGYTF. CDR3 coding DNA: TGTGCCAGCAGGAGGGTGGGATTGGGGGGCTACACCTTC.

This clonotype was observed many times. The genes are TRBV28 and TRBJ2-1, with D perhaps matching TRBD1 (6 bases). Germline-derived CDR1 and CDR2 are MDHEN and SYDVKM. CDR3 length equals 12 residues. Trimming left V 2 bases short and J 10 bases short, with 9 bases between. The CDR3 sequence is CASSLEGQEQFF. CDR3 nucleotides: TGTGCCAGCAGTTTAGAAGGACAGGAGCAGTTCTTC. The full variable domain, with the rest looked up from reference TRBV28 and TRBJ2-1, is DVKVTQSSRYLVKRTGEKVFLECVQDMDHENMFWYRQDPGLGLRLIYFSYDVKMKEKGDIPEGYSVSREKKERFSLILESASTNQTSMYLCASSLEGQEQFFGPGTRLTVL.

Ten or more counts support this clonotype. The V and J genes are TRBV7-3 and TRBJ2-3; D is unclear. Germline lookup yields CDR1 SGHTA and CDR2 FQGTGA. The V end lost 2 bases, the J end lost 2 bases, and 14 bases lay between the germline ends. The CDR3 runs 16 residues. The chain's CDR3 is CASSLSSARSTDTQYF. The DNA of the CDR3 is TGTGCCAGCAGCTTATCGTCGGCCAGATCCACAGATACGCAGTATTTT.

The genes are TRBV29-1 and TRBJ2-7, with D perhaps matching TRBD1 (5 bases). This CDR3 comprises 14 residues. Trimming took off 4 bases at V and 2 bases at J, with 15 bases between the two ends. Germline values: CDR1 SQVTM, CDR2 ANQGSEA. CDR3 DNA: TGCAGCGTTGTGGCGAGGACATGGACCTACGAGCAGTACTTC. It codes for CSVVARTWTYEQYF.

CDR3 coding DNA: TGTGCCAGCGCGGTCCCGACGGGCTATAGCAATCAGCCCCAGCATTTT. Translation: CASAVPTGYSNQPQHF. The chain joins TRBV12-3 or TRBV12-4 to TRBJ1-5; the D is unclear. The length of the CDR3 is 16 residues. Trimming pared 8 bases from V and 0 bases from J, leaving 17 bases between.

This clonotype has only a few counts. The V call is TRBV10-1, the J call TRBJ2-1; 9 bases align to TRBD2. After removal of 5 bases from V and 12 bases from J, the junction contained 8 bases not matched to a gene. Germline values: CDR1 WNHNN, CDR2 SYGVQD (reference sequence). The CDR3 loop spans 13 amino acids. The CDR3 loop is CASSIGGRGGQFF. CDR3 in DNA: TGCGCCAGCAGTATCGGGGGGCGGGGGGGGCAGTTCTTC.

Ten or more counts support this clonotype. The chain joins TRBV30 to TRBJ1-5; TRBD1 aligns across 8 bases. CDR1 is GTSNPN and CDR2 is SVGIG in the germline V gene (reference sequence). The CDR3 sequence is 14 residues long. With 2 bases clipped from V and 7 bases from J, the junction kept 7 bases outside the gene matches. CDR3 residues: CAWSTGQGRQPQHF. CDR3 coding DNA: TGTGCCTGGAGTACTGGACAGGGAAGACAGCCCCAGCATTTT.